This TCR beta chain was found in a study of blood T cells in healthy people across ages. Looked up from germline, CDR1 is SGHDT and CDR2 is YYEEEE. The CDR3 is 14 amino acids. The V segment lost 3 bases and the J segment 7 bases; nucleotides outside the gene matches: 3. Next came a second PCR, run for 7 to 11 cycles, which used a sample-barcoded 5' primer along with a J-beta primer mix. Each of the samples gave a minimum of 2.5 million paired-end reads that contained CDR3. MiXCR was run by TCRdb on the 5' RACE reads, yielding one entry per CDR3 protein. The table records about 1.1 million distinct CDR3 sequences, 30% to 40% of them present only once. Study-level results: Roughly linearly, TCR beta diversity per million T cells fell as age increased.

This clonotype was seen a handful of times. Its antigen remains unknown. Isolation yielded PBMCs, at least 7 million per sample, in every case. The specimen was blood. This rearrangement joins TRBV5-6 to TRBJ1-6; 8 nucleotides match TRBD1. This receptor was taken from a man younger than 35 in good health. CDR3 DNA sequence: TGTGCCAGCAGCTCGGGACAGGTGAATTCACCCCTCCACTTT. Its translation is CASSSGQVNSPLHF.